This T cell receptor beta chain was captured in a study of cytomegalovirus exposure and HLA in healthy donors. Study at large: A later analysis reported the 100 to 150 validation repertoires used the same platform as the 550 to 800 first-cohort repertoires.

This table comes from immunoSEQ multiplex PCR, and its TCRdb copy is limited to in-frame clones, with some not included. The table has around 250,000 clones, 85% to 90% seen once. The CDR3 sequence is 15 residues long. Germline V gives CDR1 MNHEY, CDR2 SVGAGI. V was cut by 7 bases and J by 0 bases, with 13 bases left in between. Details on this clone: Its antigen is not identified.

Study-level results: Altogether, around 160 TCR beta chains were recorded as cytomegalovirus-associated. It was reportedly the case that the classifier diagnosed cytomegalovirus status with high specificity and sensitivity. Most TCR sequences proved rare, with some public TCRs found in many donors.

The sequence came from a woman aged 18-29 years in good health and CMV-seronegative. Sequenced material: PBMCs. The gene calls are TRBV6-5 and TRBJ2-1; D might be TRBD2 (5 bases). The CDR3 is CASIRSGSSYNEQFF. For the CDR3, the DNA is TGTGCCAGCATCCGCTCGGGGAGCTCCTACAATGAGCAGTTCTTC.